The clone carrying this TCR beta chain was observed many times. These data come from a study of T cells in Graves' hyperthyroidism and ophthalmopathy. Patients aged 18 to 65 with hyperthyroidism were newly diagnosed, with duration under 2 months. From less than 13 ml of fresh peripheral blood, PBMCs were isolated. Authors of the study amplified TCR beta CDR3 regions from RNA transcripts. The HTBI set primed first-round TCR CDR3 RT-PCR. TCRdb independently ran MiXCR on the multiplex PCR reads; one entry per CDR3 protein. Among approximately 870,000 distinct CDR3 sequences listed, 38% were seen once. The CDR3 loop spans 12 amino acids. The V end lost 5 bases, the J end lost 5 bases, and 10 bases lay between the germline ends. Germline V gene lookup returns CDR1 SGHTA and CDR2 FQGNSA.

The gene calls are TRBV7-2 and TRBJ2-7; D not certain. Material for sequencing was blood. The TCR comes from a man younger than 35 with Graves' hyperthyroidism. The CDR3 protein is CASSPWSNEQYF. In nucleotides, the CDR3 is TGTGCCAGCAGCCCCTGGAGCAACGAGCAGTACTTC. Looking up the rest from reference TRBV7-2 and TRBJ2-7 gives the full variable domain: GAGVSQSPSNKVTEKGKDVELRCDPISGHTALYWYRQSLGQGLEFLIYFQGNSAPDKSGLPSDRFSAERTGGSVSTLTIQRTQQEDSAVYLCASSPWSNEQYFGPGTRLTVT.